This TCR beta chain emerged from a study of T cells in Graves' hyperthyroidism and ophthalmopathy. Study-level results: Within blood appeared most thyroid clonotypes that had expanded above 0.001.

Stability of Graves' hyperthyroidism was defined as absent ophthalmopathy progression within 18 months. On the basis of clinical symptoms, serum thyroxine and TRAb, thyroid ultrasound and orbital computed tomography, diagnoses were made. A note on this clonotype: Its antigen is unknown.

The CDR3 regions of TCR beta were amplified from RNA transcripts. Using the HTBI primer set, a first-round RT-PCR was run on the TCR CDR3. MiXCR was run by TCRdb on the multiplex PCR reads, yielding one entry per CDR3 protein. The sample records fewer than 350,000 distinct CDR3 sequences, 18% being singletons. Germline loops: CDR1 SQVTM, CDR2 ANQGSEA. The CDR3 has 15 amino acids. V was clipped by 3 bases and J by 3 bases, with 18 bases between them. The source is a woman aged 45-65 years with Graves' hyperthyroidism. The V gene is TRBV29-1, the J gene TRBJ2-7, with D tentatively TRBD1 or TRBD2 (5 bases each). The specimen sequenced was blood. The DNA for the CDR3 is TGCAGCGTTGAGATGATCGGGGCTCCAAACTACGAGCAGTACTTC. It yields the protein CSVEMIGAPNYEQYF.